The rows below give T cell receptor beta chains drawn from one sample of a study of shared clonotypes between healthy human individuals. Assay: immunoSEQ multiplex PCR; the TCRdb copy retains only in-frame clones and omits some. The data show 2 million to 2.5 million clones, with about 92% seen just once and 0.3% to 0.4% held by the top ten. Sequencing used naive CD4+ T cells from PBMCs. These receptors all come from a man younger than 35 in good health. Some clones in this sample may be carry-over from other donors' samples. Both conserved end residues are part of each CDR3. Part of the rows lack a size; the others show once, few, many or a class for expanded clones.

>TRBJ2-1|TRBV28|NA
CASSSLGGSSYNEQFF
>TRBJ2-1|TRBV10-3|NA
CAISVRTGENNEQFF
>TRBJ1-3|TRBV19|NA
CASSIYGNTIYF
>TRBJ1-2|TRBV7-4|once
CASSLFDPAPYGYTF
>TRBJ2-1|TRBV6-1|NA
CASSEAIARPPRFF
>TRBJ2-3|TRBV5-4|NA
CASSLEVTPNTQYF
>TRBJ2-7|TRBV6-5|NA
CASSYPGTYEQYF
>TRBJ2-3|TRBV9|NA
CASSVASGTGGADTQYF
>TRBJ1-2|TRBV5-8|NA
CASSLDGRAGRYTF
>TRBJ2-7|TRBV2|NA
CASSPLAGPTYEQYF